This T cell receptor beta chain was recovered during a study of T cells after yellow fever vaccination. Study results and limitations: In post-booster samples, most primary-vaccination clones reappeared (roughly 96% CD4, approximately 91% CD8).

The TCR cDNA carried a universal primer site and UMIs from 5'RACE template switching. TCRdb re-analysed the 5' RACE reads in MiXCR, keeping a single row per CDR3 protein. The sample lists tens of thousands of distinct CDR3 sequences, over 7.5% seen once, with around 38% in the top ten. Trimming cost V 6 bases and J 3 bases; bases outside gene matches: 4. Germline values: CDR1 ENHRY, CDR2 SYGVKD. The CDR3 loop spans 13 amino acids. This clonotype has more than one count but fewer than ten. Its cognate antigen is unknown. This clonotype was obtained from a young man who received the YFV17D yellow fever vaccine. The rearrangement uses TRBV10-3 and TRBJ2-5; 7 bases map to TRBD1. Here the sequenced sample was CD8+ T cells sorted from PBMCs, taken on the day of the yellow fever booster vaccination. The CDR3 coding sequence is TGTGCCATCAGGGCCGGGACAGAAGAGACCCAGTACTTC. Translated, it gives CAIRAGTEETQYF.